This T cell receptor beta chain was sequenced for a study of blood T cells in healthy people across ages. Findings and limits, study-wide: Any conclusive comparison of naive versus antigen-experienced cells was prevented by using unsorted PBMCs. Per million T cells, TCR beta diversity dropped roughly linearly as age increased. Both naive CD4+ cell counts and diversity were greater in long-lived donors than in aged donors.

A second PCR, run for about 7 to 12 cycles, used a sample-barcoded 5' primer plus a J-beta primer mix. Each cDNA molecule was tagged by a template-switch adaptor that had 12 random nucleotides. One entry per CDR3 protein, called by TCRdb with MiXCR from the 5' RACE reads. The data hold around 870,000 distinct CDR3 sequences, with around 28% observed a single time. The sample holds a few counts of this clonotype. Its target is not known. Material: blood. The receptor comes from a woman older than 75 in good health.

CDR3 DNA: TGTGCCAGCAGCTTGGGACAGGGCTCACTTAGTAGAACTGAAGCTTTCTTT. Translating it yields CASSLGQGSLSRTEAFF. J is TRBJ1-1 and V is TRBV7-9; the match to TRBD1 covers 9 bases. V dropped 3 bases and J dropped 5; count of bases not matched to a gene: 13. The CDR3 is made up of 17 amino acids. The germline V gene encodes CDR1 SEHNR and CDR2 FQNEAQ (reference sequence).